A selection of T cell receptor beta chains follows, all from one sample in a study of cytomegalovirus exposure and HLA in healthy donors. The method was immunoSEQ multiplex PCR; TCRdb's version includes in-frame clones alone and lacks a portion of them. The sample lists about 160,000 clones, roughly three quarters occurring once. Sequenced input: PBMCs. These receptor sequences come from a man in his sixties in good health and CMV-seronegative. Each CDR3 is given with its conserved first and last residue. Each record gives: J gene, clone size, CDR3 length, V gene, D gene, CDR3 DNA, CDR3 protein. D genes are given only for firm matches. Clone size is not always given. Where it is, it says once, few, many or a class for expanded clones.

j_gene: TRBJ1-3; abundance: once; len: 16; v_gene: TRBV5-1; d_gene: .; CDR3nt: TGCGCCAGCAGCCCGGACGGACTGAGCTCTGGAAACACCATATATTTT; CDR3aa: CASSPDGLSSGNTIYF
j_gene: TRBJ2-3; abundance: .; len: 14; v_gene: TRBV4-3; d_gene: TRBD2; CDR3nt: TGCGCCAGCAGCCAGGGCAATAGCGGGGGGGCGCAGTATTTT; CDR3aa: CASSQGNSGGAQYF
j_gene: TRBJ2-3; abundance: .; len: 14; v_gene: TRBV7-6; d_gene: TRBD1; CDR3nt: TGTGCCAGTGGACAGGGGTTTGGAACAGATACGCAGTATTTT; CDR3aa: CASGQGFGTDTQYF
j_gene: TRBJ2-1; abundance: .; len: 13; v_gene: TRBV6-1; d_gene: TRBD2; CDR3nt: TGTGCCAGCAGAGCGGGAGGAAAGCATGAGCAGTTCTTC; CDR3aa: CASRAGGKHEQFF
j_gene: TRBJ2-7; abundance: .; len: 16; v_gene: TRBV7-2; d_gene: TRBD2; CDR3nt: TGTGCCAGCAGCTTGGGGCTAGCGGGGGGGCTCTACGAGCAGTACTTC; CDR3aa: CASSLGLAGGLYEQYF
j_gene: TRBJ2-3; abundance: few; len: 13; v_gene: TRBV19; d_gene: TRBD2; CDR3nt: TGTGCCACCGGGACTAGACTCACAGATACGCAGTATTTT; CDR3aa: CATGTRLTDTQYF
j_gene: TRBJ1-1; abundance: .; len: 14; v_gene: TRBV6-5; d_gene: TRBD1; CDR3nt: TGTGCCAGCAGCCCGACAGGGATTAACACTGAAGCTTTCTTT; CDR3aa: CASSPTGINTEAFF
j_gene: TRBJ2-5; abundance: .; len: 16; v_gene: TRBV4-3; d_gene: .; CDR3nt: TGCGCCAGCAGCCAAGATCTCGGCCGGGGAGAAGAGACCCAGTACTTC; CDR3aa: CASSQDLGRGEETQYF
j_gene: TRBJ2-3; abundance: .; len: 15; v_gene: TRBV6-6; d_gene: TRBD2; CDR3nt: TGTGCCAGCAGTTCCTTAGCGGGGGGTTTTGATACGCAGTATTTT; CDR3aa: CASSSLAGGFDTQYF
j_gene: TRBJ2-4; abundance: .; len: 14; v_gene: TRBV5-4; d_gene: TRBD1; CDR3nt: TGTGCCAGCAGCTTACAGGGGGTGTCAGGCATTCAGTACTTC; CDR3aa: CASSLQGVSGIQYF
j_gene: TRBJ1-5; abundance: few; len: 15; v_gene: TRBV13; d_gene: TRBD1; CDR3nt: TGTGCCAGCAGCGATTCCCGACAGGGGAATCAGCCCCAGCATTTT; CDR3aa: CASSDSRQGNQPQHF
j_gene: TRBJ2-7; abundance: .; len: 13; v_gene: TRBV6-5; d_gene: TRBD1; CDR3nt: TGTGCCAGCAGTCCCGGGACAGGCAACGAGAAGTACTTC; CDR3aa: CASSPGTGNEKYF
j_gene: TRBJ2-7; abundance: few; len: 16; v_gene: TRBV7-6; d_gene: TRBD1; CDR3nt: TGTGCCAGCAGCTTAGCCACAGGACAGGGCACCTACGAGCAGTACTTC; CDR3aa: CASSLATGQGTYEQYF
j_gene: TRBJ2-3; abundance: .; len: 18; v_gene: TRBV28; d_gene: TRBD2; CDR3nt: TGTGCCAGCAGCCTCCGACTAGCGGGACGTTCTAGCACAGATACGCAGTATTTT; CDR3aa: CASSLRLAGRSSTDTQYF